Included here is one TCR beta chain sequence, with context. Sequencing was performed with immunoSEQ multiplex PCR; in TCRdb, only in-frame clones are kept and a portion is missing. The profile shows tens of thousands of clones, roughly 84% of them singletons. The CDR3 consists of 12 residues. The data are from a study of control samples from healthy donors and cancer patients. This rearrangement joins TRBV1 to TRBJ2-7; the D call TRBD2 from the table was never checked on the DNA. TRBV1 is a listed pseudogene. Sequenced sample: blood. The sequence was obtained from a man aged 50-60 years in good health. Here the CDR3 reads CTSGPGVYEQYF. The CDR3 region has the DNA TGCACCAGCGGTCCGGGAGTCTACGAGCAGTACTTC.